This T cell receptor beta chain was obtained from a study of T cells in Graves' hyperthyroidism and ophthalmopathy. V dropped 8 bases and J dropped 4 bases, with 15 bases sitting between them. The CDR3 length is 14 residues. In germline, CDR1 is MDHEN, CDR2 SYDVKM. This clonotype was seen repeatedly, ten times or more. Researchers amplified the TCR beta CDR3 regions from RNA transcripts. Carried out on the TCR CDR3, a first-round RT-PCR used the HTBI primer set. TCRdb redid the calling of the multiplex PCR reads with MiXCR, one entry per CDR3 protein. The sample carries 400,000 to 500,000 distinct CDR3 sequences, approximately 13% recorded once.

The chain uses TRBV28 and TRBJ2-1; no firm D call. What was sequenced was blood. This clonotype was sampled from a woman aged 18 to 35 with Graves' hyperthyroidism. This CDR3 is CASAGPSTYNEQFF. DNA for the CDR3: TGTGCCAGCGCTGGACCGTCCACTTACAATGAGCAGTTCTTC. The full variable domain, rest sourced from reference TRBV28 and TRBJ2-1, is DVKVTQSSRYLVKRTGEKVFLECVQDMDHENMFWYRQDPGLGLRLIYFSYDVKMKEKGDIPEGYSVSREKKERFSLILESASTNQTSMYLCASAGPSTYNEQFFGPGTRLTVL.